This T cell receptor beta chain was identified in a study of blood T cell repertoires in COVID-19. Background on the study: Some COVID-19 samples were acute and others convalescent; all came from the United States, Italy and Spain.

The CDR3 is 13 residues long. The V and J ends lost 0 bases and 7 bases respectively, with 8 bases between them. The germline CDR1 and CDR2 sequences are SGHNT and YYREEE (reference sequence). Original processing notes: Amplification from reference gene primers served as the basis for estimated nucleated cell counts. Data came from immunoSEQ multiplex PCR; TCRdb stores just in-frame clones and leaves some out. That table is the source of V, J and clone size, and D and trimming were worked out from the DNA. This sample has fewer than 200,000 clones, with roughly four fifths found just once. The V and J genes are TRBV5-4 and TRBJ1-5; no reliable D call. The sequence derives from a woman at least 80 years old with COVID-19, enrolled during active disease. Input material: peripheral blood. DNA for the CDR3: TGTGCCAGCAGCTTGGGACTCGGGCAGCCCCAGCATTTT. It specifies CASSLGLGQPQHF. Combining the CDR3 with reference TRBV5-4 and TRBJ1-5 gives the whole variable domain ETGVTQSPTHLIKTRGQQVTLRCSSQSGHNTVSWYQQALGQGPQFIFQYYREEENGRGNFPPRFSGLQFPNYSSELNVNALELDDSALYLCASSLGLGQPQHFGDGTRLSIL.